This T cell receptor (beta chain) was found in a study of PD-1 blockade in classical Hodgkin lymphoma. About the research overall: Each patient was given nivolumab 3 mg/kg through a vein every 2 weeks.

Time point indicated: cycle 4 day 1 (C4D1), after 6 weeks of nivolumab. The patients all showed relapse after autologous stem cell transplantation, while their brentuximab vedotin exposure varied. This clone appeared once. Its target is not known. The same CDR3 can be traced to other DNA sequences in this sample. CDR3 size: 14 residues. Germline assignment: CDR1 KGHSH and CDR2 LQKENI. The V end was cut by 1 base, the J end by 7 bases, with 14 bases between. Study-level results: At C4D1, TCR diversity had climbed significantly for CD4+ cells, though not for CD8+ cells. Baseline TCR diversity was reportedly lower in newly diagnosed patients than in healthy donors. It was reported as lower still in relapsed/refractory patients. Complete responders' baseline diversity resembled that of newly diagnosed patients.

Measured with immunoSEQ multiplex PCR; TCRdb has only the in-frame clones, and not every one. The sample lists tens of thousands of clones; 80% were seen once. The TCR was taken from a human donor with classical Hodgkin lymphoma. The chain has TRBV18 and TRBJ2-7, with D maybe TRBD2 (6 bases). The input for sequencing was peripheral blood mononuclear cells (PBMCs), taken before the fourth cycle of nivolumab. CDR3 amino acids: CASSPQGGPGEQYF. CDR3 coding DNA: TGTGCCAGCTCACCACAAGGAGGGCCGGGGGAGCAGTACTTC.